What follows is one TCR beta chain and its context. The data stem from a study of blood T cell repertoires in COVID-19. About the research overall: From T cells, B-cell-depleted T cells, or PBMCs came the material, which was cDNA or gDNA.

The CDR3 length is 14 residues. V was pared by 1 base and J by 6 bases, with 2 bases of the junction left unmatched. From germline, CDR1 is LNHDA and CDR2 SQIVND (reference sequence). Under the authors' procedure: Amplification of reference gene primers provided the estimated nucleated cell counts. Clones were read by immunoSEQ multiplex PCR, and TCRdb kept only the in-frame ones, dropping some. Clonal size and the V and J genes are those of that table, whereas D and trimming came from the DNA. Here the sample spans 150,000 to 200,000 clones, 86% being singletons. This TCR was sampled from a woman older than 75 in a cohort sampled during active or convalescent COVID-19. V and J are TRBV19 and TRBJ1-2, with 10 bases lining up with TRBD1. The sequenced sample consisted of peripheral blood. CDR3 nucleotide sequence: TGTGCCAGTAGTATAGGACAGGGGGCACATGGCTACACCTTC. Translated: CASSIGQGAHGYTF. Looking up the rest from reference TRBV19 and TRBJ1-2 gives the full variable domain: DGGITQSPKYLFRKEGQNVTLSCEQNLNHDAMYWYRQDPGQGLRLIYYSQIVNDFQKGDIAEGYSVSREKKESFPLTVTSAQKNPTAFYLCASSIGQGAHGYTFGSGTRLTVV.